Listed below are T cell receptor beta chains from one sample, sequenced in a study of T cells in Graves' hyperthyroidism and ophthalmopathy. TCRdb fed the multiplex PCR reads into MiXCR, producing one record per CDR3 protein. The table has around 490,000 distinct CDR3 sequences, about 20% seen once; the top ten hold about 50%. Sequenced input: blood. The origin of the receptors is a man in his forties with Graves' ophthalmopathy. The CDR3 runs from the conserved cysteine through the conserved F or W. The order of the fields is clone size, V gene, D gene, J gene, CDR3 protein, CDR3 DNA. A D gene is named only where the DNA matches it firmly. Not all rows give a size; the values are once, few, many and, for expanded clones, a class.

-,TRBV9,TRBD2,TRBJ2-1,CASSPGGATYNEQFF,TGTGCCAGCAGCCCCGGGGGGGCTACCTACAATGAGCAGTTCTTC
few,TRBV28,-,TRBJ2-2,CASSALLRNDGELFF,TGTGCCAGCAGTGCCCTCCTTAGGAACGACGGGGAGCTGTTTTTT
-,TRBV27,-,TRBJ1-2,CASRLNSNYGYTF,TGTGCCAGCAGACTCAATTCTAACTATGGCTACACCTTC
-,TRBV7-9,-,TRBJ2-7,CASGQKNPYEQYF,TGTGCCAGCGGACAGAAAAATCCCTACGAGCAGTACTTC
-,TRBV10-2,TRBD1,TRBJ2-2,CASRGQGFTGELFF,TGCGCCAGCAGGGGACAGGGGTTTACCGGGGAGCTGTTTTTT
-,TRBV11-2,-,TRBJ1-6,CASSPGVNSPLHF,TGTGCCAGCAGCCCGGGAGTGAATTCACCCCTCCACTTT
few,TRBV4-2,-,TRBJ2-2,CASSQGRSGELFF,TGTGCCAGCAGCCAAGGGCGATCCGGGGAGCTGTTTTTT
-,TRBV7-2,TRBD2,TRBJ2-5,CASSLAPLLAGGRETQYF,TGTGCCAGCAGCTTAGCGCCCCTACTAGCGGGGGGGCGGGAGACCCAGTACTTC
few,TRBV28,-,TRBJ1-5,CASSLRGVGNQPQHF,TGTGCCAGCAGTTTACGAGGGGTTGGGAATCAGCCCCAGCATTTT
many,TRBV12-3/TRBV12-4,-,TRBJ1-1,CASSFGGSWNTEAFF,TGTGCCAGCAGTTTCGGGGGGAGTTGGAACACTGAAGCTTTCTTT
few,TRBV3-1,-,TRBJ1-2,CASSLTGTSNYGYTF,TGTGCCAGCAGCCTTACAGGGACAAGTAACTATGGCTACACCTTC
-,TRBV5-4,TRBD2,TRBJ2-4,CASSLSASGGAKNIQYF,TGTGCCAGCAGCTTGTCGGCTAGCGGCGGTGCCAAAAACATTCAGTACTTC
-,TRBV6-1,-,TRBJ1-5,CASSNAPGTQDQPQHF,TGTGCCAGCAGTAACGCCCCCGGGACACAGGATCAGCCCCAGCATTTT
many,TRBV11-2,TRBD2,TRBJ2-1,CASSLGASGGVYNEQFF,TGTGCCAGCAGCTTAGGAGCTAGCGGGGGGGTTTACAATGAGCAGTTCTTC
-,TRBV7-2,-,TRBJ2-5,CASSLQDRETQYF,TGTGCCAGCAGCTTACAAGATCGGGAGACCCAGTACTTC
few,TRBV7-9,-,TRBJ1-1,CASSFLHEPLAAFF,TGTGCCAGCAGCTTTCTCCACGAACCACTAGCGGCTTTCTTT
few,TRBV5-1,-,TRBJ2-2,CASRRIGDTGELFF,TGCGCCAGCAGACGGATCGGGGACACCGGGGAGCTGTTTTTT
many,TRBV27,TRBD2,TRBJ2-1,CASSFGTSGRSEQFF,TGTGCCAGCAGTTTTGGTACTAGCGGGCGGAGTGAGCAGTTCTTC
few,TRBV3-1,-,TRBJ1-6,CASSQPDSASPLHF,TGTGCCAGCAGCCAACCGGATTCAGCGTCACCCCTCCACTTT
-,TRBV7-9,-,TRBJ2-7,CASSWRNRVPPSDEQYF,TGTGCCAGCAGCTGGCGCAACAGGGTCCCCCCCTCGGACGAGCAGTACTTC
-,TRBV20-1,TRBD2,TRBJ2-3,CSAGGGRIGTDTQYF,TGCAGTGCAGGCGGGGGGAGGATAGGCACAGATACGCAGTATTTT
-,TRBV20-1,TRBD2,TRBJ2-7,CSATTLAGGRLSYEQYF,TGCAGTGCCACAACACTAGCGGGGGGCCGTCTCAGCTACGAGCAGTACTTC
-,TRBV7-9,TRBD1,TRBJ1-2,CASTGQGSTYGYTF,TGTGCCAGCACGGGACAGGGTTCTACCTATGGCTACACCTTC
few,TRBV7-9,-,TRBJ2-7,CASSLGLGPGRVYEQYF,TGTGCCAGCAGCTTAGGGTTGGGACCCGGGAGAGTCTACGAGCAGTACTTC
many,TRBV28,-,TRBJ2-1,CASSMTDYNEQFF,TGTGCCAGCAGTATGACCGATTACAATGAGCAGTTCTTC
many,TRBV11-3,-,TRBJ2-1,CASTDGLNNEQFF,TGTGCCAGCACTGACGGCCTCAACAATGAGCAGTTCTTC
-,TRBV7-8,-,TRBJ1-2,CASSLVGSSYGYTF,TGTGCCAGCAGCTTAGTGGGGTCCAGCTATGGCTACACCTTC
-,TRBV14,TRBD1,TRBJ1-6,CASSPTQGANSPLHF,TGTGCCAGCAGCCCAACGCAGGGGGCGAATTCACCCCTCCACTTT
-,TRBV30,-,TRBJ2-3,CAWTLSTQAGAQYF,TGTGCCTGGACCCTCAGTACTCAGGCCGGGGCGCAGTATTTT
many,TRBV6-1,TRBD2,TRBJ2-5,CASSESNGRAETQYF,TGTGCCAGCAGTGAAAGTAACGGGAGGGCGGAGACCCAGTACTTC
many,TRBV30,-,TRBJ1-2,CAWSLGRESYTF,TGTGCCTGGAGTCTCGGCAGGGAAAGCTACACCTTC
few,TRBV30,-,TRBJ2-3,CAWRGPSTDTQYF,TGTGCCTGGAGGGGCCCGAGCACAGATACGCAGTATTTT
few,TRBV6-5,-,TRBJ2-1,CASSWDGIREQFF,TGTGCCAGCAGTTGGGACGGGATCCGGGAGCAGTTCTTC
-,TRBV30,-,TRBJ2-7,CAWSRGSNRGGAYEQYF,TGTGCCTGGAGTCGGGGATCTAATAGAGGGGGGGCCTACGAGCAGTACTTC
many,TRBV7-9,-,TRBJ2-1,CASSLEGHEQFF,TGTGCCAGCAGCTTAGAGGGTCATGAGCAGTTCTTC
-,TRBV6-2/TRBV6-3,TRBD2,TRBJ2-1,CASRWSGTSGINEQFF,TGTGCCAGCAGATGGTCGGGGACTAGCGGGATTAATGAGCAGTTCTTC
-,TRBV6-5,-,TRBJ1-1,CASSYFSGIRNTEAFF,TGTGCCAGCAGTTACTTCTCAGGGATCAGAAACACTGAAGCTTTCTTT
few,TRBV28,-,TRBJ2-5,CASWRSGETQYF,TGTGCCAGCTGGAGATCCGGGGAGACCCAGTACTTC
many,TRBV5-1,-,TRBJ1-1,CASSFGGVTEAFF,TGCGCCAGCAGCTTTGGTGGGGTCACTGAAGCTTTCTTT
many,TRBV6-2/TRBV6-3,-,TRBJ2-3,CASNPEGWTDTQYF,TGTGCCAGCAACCCTGAGGGGTGGACAGATACGCAGTATTTT
few,TRBV6-1,-,TRBJ1-2,CASSEQGPRYGYTF,TGTGCCAGCAGCGAACAGGGCCCGCGATATGGCTACACCTTC